This passage covers 17 T cell receptor beta chains from one sample sequenced in a study of CD8+ T cells in alopecia areata. CD4, CD8alpha, NKG2D, NKG2ACE and other markers were used to sort pooled cutaneous lymph node cells. Reverse transcription of extracted RNA yielded cDNA, which provided the sequencing template. Clones were sequenced by immunoSEQ multiplex PCR, and TCRdb holds only the in-frame ones, with some missing. The sample was found to contain 250,000 or so clones, and every one recurs. The sample consisted of CD4+ T cells sorted from a lymph node. The receptors were gathered from a C3H/HeJ mouse with alopecia areata. The mice in this strain carry MHC haplotype H2-k.

As concerns this clone: The gene symbols are mouse symbols. Read data end 4 residues before the CDR3 end; the end is taken from the germline J gene. The same CDR3 also results from other DNA sequences found in this sample. The chain is built from TRBV13-1 and TRBJ2-1, with 8 bases identical to TRBD1. The CDR3 loop spans 14 amino acids. The germline V gene has CDR1 NSHNY and CDR2 SYGAGN. J was trimmed by 1 base and V by 4 bases; bases with no gene match: 1. CDR3 bases read: TGTGCCAGCAGTCAGGGGGCGAACTATGCT. Translated, it gives CASSQGANYA. The whole CDR3 protein reads CASSQGANYAEQFF.

As for this clone: The listed genes are named as in mouse. Other DNA variants within this sample encode the same CDR3. The CDR3 bases that were read are TGCACCTGCAGTGCACAGGGGGCTTAT. Translation: CTCSAQGAY. The entire CDR3 reads CTCSAQGAYEQYF. The chain carries TRBV1 and TRBJ2-7, with 8 bases fitting TRBD1. The read ends 4 residues before the CDR3 terminus; that terminus is restored from the germline J gene. The CDR3 is made up of 13 amino acids. The germline CDR1 and CDR2 sequences are NSQYPW and LRSPGD (reference sequence).

This clone has only a few counts. Gene names are the mouse ones. The CDR3 spells CASSSGGVNAEQFF. The CDR3 DNA, read in part, is TGTGCTAGCAGTTCTGGGGGGGTGAATGCT. The V and J genes are TRBV17 and TRBJ2-1; TRBD2 agrees at 9 bases. With the read ending 4 residues before the CDR3 end, the germline J gene is used to fill in that end. J gave up 5 bases and V 5 bases, and 4 bases lay outside the gene matches. This CDR3 is 14 amino acids long. Germline CDR1 and CDR2: MNHDT and YYDKIL.

A remark on this clone: The gene names given are mouse names. Read coverage stops 4 residues before the CDR3 terminus; the germline J gene supplies the remainder. The genes are TRBV13-3 and TRBJ1-1, with D maybe TRBD1 (6 bases). The CDR3 spans 14 residues. Germline loops: CDR1 NNHDY, CDR2 SYVADS. The V and J ends lost 7 bases and 0 bases respectively, with 13 bases between them. The CDR3 bases that were read are TGTGCCAGCGGGACCGGGACAACAAACACA. Its translation: CASGTGTTNT. The full CDR3 reads CASGTGTTNTEVFF.

This clone was counted many times. All gene names here are mouse names. The CDR3 reads CTCSDRGRVTGQLYF. CDR3 DNA (partial): TGCACCTGCAGTGACAGGGGGCGCGTCACCGGG. The V call is TRBV1, the J call TRBJ2-2, with 9 nucleotides matching TRBD1. Sequencing ends 4 residues short of the CDR3 end; the germline J gene provides the rest. Germline CDR1 NSQYPW, CDR2 LRSPGD (reference sequence). The CDR3 is 15 residues long. Trimming cost V 4 bases and J 4 bases; bases outside gene matches: 4.

Note on this clone: The gene symbols are mouse symbols. Sequencing ends 4 residues short of the CDR3 end; the germline J gene provides the rest. The chain has TRBV13-1 and TRBJ2-7; the D gene is possibly TRBD2 (5 bases). The CDR3 covers 14 residues. CDR1 and CDR2 (germline): NSHNY, SYGAGN. CDR3 DNA, as far as it was read: TGTGCCAGCAGTGATGCAATTTGGGGATAT. This sequence encodes CASSDAIWGY. The entire CDR3 is CASSDAIWGYEQYF.

As concerns this clone: Genes and germline are mouse. The sequenced fragment ends 4 residues before the CDR3 boundary, so the rest is inferred from the germline J gene. This rearrangement joins TRBV13-2 to TRBJ2-1; 9 positions match TRBD1. This CDR3 has 15 amino acids. Germline V lookup: CDR1 NNHNN, CDR2 SYGAGS (reference sequence). Trimming at V came to 5 bases and at J to 4 bases, leaving 7 bases not matched to a gene. CDR3 bases read: TGTGCCAGCGGGAAACAGGGGGCGCTTTATGCT. It encodes CASGKQGALYA. The whole CDR3 reads CASGKQGALYAEQFF.

This clone was detected only a few times. Mouse gene names apply. The missing CDR3 end, 4 residues past where the read stops, is filled in from the germline J gene. This same CDR3 is encoded by further DNA sequences in the sample. V is TRBV13-1 and J is TRBJ2-7; D is possibly TRBD1 (6 bases). Trimming removed 2 bases from V and 0 bases from J, with 12 bases in between. The length of the CDR3 is 15 residues. Germline V gives CDR1 NSHNY, CDR2 SYGAGN. CDR3 residues: CASSDAGQSSYEQYF. The sequenced CDR3 bases are TGTGCCAGCAGTGACGCCGGACAGAGCTCCTAT.

The table lists this clone with many counts. Each gene name is a mouse one. The missing CDR3 end, 4 residues past where the read stops, is filled in from the germline J gene. Distinct nucleotide sequences in the sample also encode this CDR3. The chain uses TRBV5 and TRBJ1-2, with 10 bases aligning to TRBD1. Germline trimming cut 4 bases from V and 3 bases from J; bases unmatched to any gene: 2. This CDR3 has 14 amino acids. CDR1 and CDR2 (germline): LGHNA, YNLKQL (reference sequence). The DNA read from the CDR3 is TGTGCCAGCAGCCCCGGGACAGGGGACTCC. Translated: CASSPGTGDS. The entire CDR3 reads CASSPGTGDSDYTF.

Concerning this clone itself: A much larger clone differs by one base, so this may be a read error. These gene names are mouse names. Read coverage stops 4 residues before the CDR3 terminus; the germline J gene supplies the remainder. The V gene is TRBV29, the J gene TRBJ2-7; no reliable D call. The germline V gene has CDR1 MSHET and CDR2 SYDVDS. The CDR3 consists of 11 residues. The V and J ends lost 5 bases and 3 bases respectively, with 5 bases between them. CDR3 DNA (partial): TGTGCTAGCAGTCACAGCTAT. Translated, it gives CASSHSY. The entire CDR3 is CASSHSYEQYF. Looking up the rest from reference TRBV29 and TRBJ2-7 gives the full variable domain: DMKVTQMPRYLIKRMGENVLLECGQDMSHETMYWYRQDPGLGLQLIYISYDVDSNSEGDIPKGYRVSRKKREHFSLILDSAKTNQTSVYFCASSHSYEQYFGPGTRLTVL.

Worth noting for this clone: Gene names refer to mouse genes. The sequenced fragment ends 4 residues before the CDR3 boundary, so the rest is inferred from the germline J gene. The V call is TRBV19, the J call TRBJ2-3; weak D call: TRBD1 (6 bases). The CDR3 has 16 residues. V was trimmed by 2 bases and J by 0 bases, leaving 13 bases between them. The germline V gene has CDR1 FNHDT and CDR2 SITEND (reference sequence). CDR3 residues: CASSIDGTNSAETLYF. The CDR3 bases that were read are TGTGCCAGCAGTATTGACGGGACAAATAGTGCAGAA.

This clone was seen only a few times. Gene names follow the mouse nomenclature. Read sequence stops 4 residues before the CDR3 end, and the germline J gene provides the missing end. This chain uses TRBV13-2 with TRBJ2-4; 10 bases are shared with TRBD2. This CDR3 contains 14 residues. Germline V gene sequence: CDR1 NNHNN, CDR2 SYGAGS (reference sequence). This chain's CDR3 is CASGAGGALNTLYF. The sequenced part of the CDR3 DNA is TGTGCCAGCGGTGCTGGGGGGGCGCTGAAC.

The table lists this clone with a few counts. The genes are named according to mouse. The read gets to within 4 residues of the CDR3 end, and the germline J gene fills in the rest. The gene calls are TRBV14 and TRBJ2-5; TRBD2 matches 9 bases. The V segment lost 5 bases and the J segment 2 bases; nucleotides outside the gene matches: 3. Looked up from germline, CDR1 is SGHDT and CDR2 is FRDEAV. The CDR3 has 14 residues. This CDR3 reads CASRSTGGQDTQYF. Incomplete CDR3 DNA: TGTGCCAGCAGGTCGACTGGGGGCCAAGAC.

This clone was detected only a few times. Mouse germline and gene names are used. The observed sequence ends 4 residues before the CDR3 terminus, with the missing tail filled in from the germline J gene. The V and J genes are TRBV13-2 and TRBJ1-2; no definite D call. The CDR3 loop spans 14 amino acids. Germline assignment: CDR1 NNHNN and CDR2 SYGAGS (reference sequence). The ends were cut back, 2 bases at V and 0 bases at J, with 8 bases in the middle. CDR3 sequence: CASGETTTNSDYTF. CDR3 DNA, as far as it was read: TGTGCCAGCGGTGAGACGACAACAAACTCC.

This clone was counted between two and nine times. Genes here carry mouse names. The read finishes 4 residues shy of the CDR3 end, and the germline J gene is used to complete it. The rearrangement uses TRBV13-3 and TRBJ2-1; D possibly corresponds to TRBD2 (5 bases). The CDR3 totals 13 residues. Per germline, CDR1 NNHDY and CDR2 SYVADS. Between the trimmed V and J ends, which lost 2 bases and 6 bases, there was a span of 9 bases. CDR3 sequence: CASSEWGGAEQFF. The CDR3 DNA, read in part, is TGTGCCAGCAGTGAATGGGGTGGTGCT.

For this clone: Gene names are the mouse ones. The read terminates 4 residues before the CDR3 end, so the remaining end is supplied by the germline J gene. The genes are TRBV13-2 and TRBJ2-2, with TRBD1 as a possible D gene (6 bases). The CDR3 totals 15 residues. V was shortened by 5 bases and J by 0 bases, with 11 bases between the two germline ends. Germline-derived CDR1 and CDR2 are NNHNN and SYGAGS (reference sequence). The CDR3 DNA, read in part, is TGTGCCAGCGGGGGGGACATTTCAAACACCGGG. Protein product: CASGGDISNTG. Given in full, the CDR3 is CASGGDISNTGQLYF.

This clone was detected a few times. Germline and genes: mouse. The read halts 4 residues ahead of the CDR3 end, with the missing end drawn from the germline J gene. Other DNA sequences in this sample translate to the same CDR3. This sequence joins TRBV13-1 and TRBJ2-3, with TRBD2 matching 10 bases. CDR3 length equals 16 residues. Unmatched junction bases numbered 3, after V lost 2 bases and J lost 0 bases. The germline V gene encodes CDR1 NSHNY and CDR2 SYGAGN. CDR3 loop: CASSDPGLGSAETLYF. Partial CDR3 DNA: TGTGCCAGCAGTGACCCGGGACTGGGGAGTGCAGAA.